Below are 11 T cell receptor beta chains sequenced from a single sample in a study of cytomegalovirus exposure and HLA in healthy donors. 60 Vbeta and 13 Jbeta primers were used in PCR. Using immunoSEQ multiplex PCR, the repertoire was profiled, and TCRdb retains in-frame clones only, with some absent. The sample carries 150,000 to 200,000 clones, approximately 84% recorded once. The sequenced sample was PBMCs. These receptors were collected from a woman aged 25 to 39 in good health and CMV-seropositive.

This clone has just a few counts. This sequence joins TRBV6-1 and TRBJ1-5; D unresolved. The germline V gene encodes CDR1 MNHNS and CDR2 SASEGT. V lost 6 bases, J lost 4 bases, and 4 bases lay in between. The length of the CDR3 is 11 residues. The CDR3 bases are TGTGCCAGCAGCTTAAATCAGCCCCAGCATTTT. Translating gives CASSLNQPQHF.

The V call is TRBV5-1, the J call TRBJ2-5, with TRBD2 as a possible D gene (8 bases). Germline-derived CDR1 and CDR2 are SGHRS and YFSETQ. CDR3 size: 15 residues. Between the trimmed V and J ends, which lost 4 bases and 2 bases, there was a span of 15 bases. The CDR3 nucleotides read TGCGCCAGCAGCCCGGGAGGGACAGTACAAGAGACCCAGTACTTC. It is translated as CASSPGGTVQETQYF.

The chain couples TRBV25-1 to TRBJ2-1; D is unresolved. Germline-derived CDR1 and CDR2 are MGHDK and SYGVNS. This CDR3 contains 16 residues. Trimming shortened V by 2 bases and J by 2 bases, and 13 bases separated the two germline ends. The CDR3 DNA reads as TGTGCCAGCAGTGAACGGCGGAATTCAGCCTACAATGAGCAGTTCTTC. Translated, it gives CASSERRNSAYNEQFF.

This chain links TRBV19 with TRBJ2-7, with D tentatively TRBD2 (5 bases). Looked up from germline, CDR1 is LNHDA and CDR2 is SQIVND (reference sequence). This CDR3 has 14 amino acids. Trimming pared 3 bases from V and 0 bases from J, leaving 9 bases between. The CDR3 DNA sequence: TGTGCCAGTAGTATTGGTGGGAGCTCCTACGAGCAGTACTTC. It yields the protein CASSIGGSSYEQYF. The full variable domain, rest sourced from reference TRBV19 and TRBJ2-7, is DGGITQSPKYLFRKEGQNVTLSCEQNLNHDAMYWYRQDPGQGLRLIYYSQIVNDFQKGDIAEGYSVSREKKESFPLTVTSAQKNPTAFYLCASSIGGSSYEQYFGPGTRLTVT.

This chain uses TRBV6-5 with TRBJ1-2; 8 nucleotides line up with TRBD1. Losses at the gene ends were 5 bases for V and 3 bases for J; bases not matched to a gene: 8. This CDR3 contains 15 residues. Germline loops: CDR1 MNHEY, CDR2 SVGAGI. The CDR3 region is CASSTYPGQDYGYTF. In nucleotides, the CDR3 is TGTGCCAGCAGTACCTATCCGGGACAGGACTATGGCTACACCTTC.

This rearrangement joins TRBV18 to TRBJ1-2, with 7 bases matching TRBD1. This CDR3 region has 18 residues. The junction had 16 bases not matched to a gene; V was cut back by 0 bases and J by 6 bases. The germline V gene has CDR1 KGHSH and CDR2 LQKENI. CDR3 DNA sequence: TGTGCCAGCTCACCACCAATTGGCTGGACAGGAGGTTTACATGGCTACACCTTC. This translates into CASSPPIGWTGGLHGYTF.

The chain links TRBV21-1 to TRBJ1-1; no DNA check was done on the table's D call, TRBD1. TRBV21-1 is a known pseudogene. This CDR3 region has 15 residues. The CDR3 spells CASSKSQGMNTEAFF. CDR3 nucleotide sequence: TGTGCCAGCAGCAAAAGCCAGGGCATGAACACTGAAGCTTTCTTT.

The chain links TRBV2 to TRBJ1-1; tentatively, D is TRBD1 (5 bases). The CDR3 sequence is 14 residues long. From germline, CDR1 is SNHLY and CDR2 FYNNEI. V was trimmed by 5 bases and J by 0 bases, leaving 10 bases between them. CDR3 sequence reads: CASSFQGMNTEAFF. CDR3 nucleotides: TGTGCCAGCAGTTTCCAGGGCATGAACACTGAAGCTTTCTTT.

This clone has just a few counts. J is TRBJ1-2 and V is TRBV28; D is undetermined. V lost 7 bases to trimming and J lost 4 bases, with 19 bases between them. The CDR3 totals 15 residues. Germline loops: CDR1 MDHEN, CDR2 SYDVKM. The CDR3 reads CASIGPVLLSYGYTF. The CDR3 nucleotides read TGTGCCAGCATTGGGCCCGTTCTGCTCTCCTATGGCTACACCTTC.

V is TRBV6-6 and J is TRBJ2-7; 7 nucleotides match TRBD1. The CDR3 has 16 amino acids. The ends lost 2 bases at V and 1 base at J; junction bases unmatched: 8. The germline gives CDR1 MNHNY, CDR2 SVGAGI (reference sequence). The CDR3 reads CASSYPGQQASYEQYF. CDR3 DNA sequence: TGTGCCAGCAGTTACCCGGGACAGCAGGCATCCTACGAGCAGTACTTC.

The V gene is TRBV27, the J gene TRBJ2-3, with 9 bases fitting TRBD2. V dropped 4 bases and J dropped 2; count of bases not matched to a gene: 7. The CDR3 is 16 residues long. Germline V gives CDR1 MNHEY, CDR2 SMNVEV (reference sequence). For the CDR3, the DNA is TGTGCCAGCAGTTACTCGACTAGCGGCCTCACAGATACGCAGTATTTT. This sequence encodes CASSYSTSGLTDTQYF.